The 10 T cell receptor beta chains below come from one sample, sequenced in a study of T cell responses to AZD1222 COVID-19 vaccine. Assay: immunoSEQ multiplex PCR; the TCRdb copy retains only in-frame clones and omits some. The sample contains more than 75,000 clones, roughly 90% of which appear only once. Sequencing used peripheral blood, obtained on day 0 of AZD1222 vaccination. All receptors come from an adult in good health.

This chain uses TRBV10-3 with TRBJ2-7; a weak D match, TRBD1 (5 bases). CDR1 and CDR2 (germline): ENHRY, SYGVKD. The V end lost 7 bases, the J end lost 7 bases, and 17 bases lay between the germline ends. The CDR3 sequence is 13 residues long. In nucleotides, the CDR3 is TGTGCCATCACTCCAGGGTATCATGGAGAGCAGTACTTC. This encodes CAITPGYHGEQYF.

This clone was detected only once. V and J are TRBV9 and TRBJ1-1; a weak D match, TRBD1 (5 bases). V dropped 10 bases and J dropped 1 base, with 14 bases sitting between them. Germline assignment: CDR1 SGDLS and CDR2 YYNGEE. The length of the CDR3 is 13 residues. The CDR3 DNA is TGTGCCCGCGGCGGGGGGGAGAACACTGAAGCTTTCTTT. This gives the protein CARGGGENTEAFF.

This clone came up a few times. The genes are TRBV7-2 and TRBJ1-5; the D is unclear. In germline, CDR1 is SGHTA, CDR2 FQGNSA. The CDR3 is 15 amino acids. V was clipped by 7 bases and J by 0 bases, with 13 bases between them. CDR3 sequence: CASTLAGNSNQPQHF. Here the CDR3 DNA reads TGTGCCAGCACCCTCGCTGGGAATAGCAATCAGCCCCAGCATTTT.

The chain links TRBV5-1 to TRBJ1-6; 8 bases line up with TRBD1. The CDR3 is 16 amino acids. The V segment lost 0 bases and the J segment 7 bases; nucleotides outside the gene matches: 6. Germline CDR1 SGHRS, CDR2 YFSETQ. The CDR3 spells CASSLGTGPMNSPLHF. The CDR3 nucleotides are TGCGCCAGCAGCTTGGGGACAGGGCCTATGAATTCACCCCTCCACTTT.

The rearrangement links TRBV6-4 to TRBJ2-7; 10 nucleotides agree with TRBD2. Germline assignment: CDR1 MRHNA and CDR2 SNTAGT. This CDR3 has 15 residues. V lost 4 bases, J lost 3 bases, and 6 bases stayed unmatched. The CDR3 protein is CASSVAGGSSYEQYF. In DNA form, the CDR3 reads TGTGCCAGCAGTGTAGCGGGAGGATCTAGCTACGAGCAGTACTTC.

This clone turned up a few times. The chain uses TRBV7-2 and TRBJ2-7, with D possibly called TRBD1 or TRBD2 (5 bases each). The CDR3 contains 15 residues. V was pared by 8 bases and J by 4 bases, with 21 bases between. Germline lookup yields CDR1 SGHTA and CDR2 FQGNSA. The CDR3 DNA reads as TGTGCCAGCGGATCGACGGGGCTCCTTGGGTACGAGCAGTACTTC. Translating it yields CASGSTGLLGYEQYF.

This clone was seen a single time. The CDR3 DNA sequence: TGTGCCAGCATCCCTCAAGAGACCCAGTACTTC. Its translation: CASIPQETQYF. This chain links TRBV2 with TRBJ2-5; unclear D gene. The V and J ends lost 7 bases and 2 bases respectively, with 5 bases between them. The CDR3 totals 11 residues. The V gene's germline CDR1 is SNHLY and CDR2 FYNNEI.

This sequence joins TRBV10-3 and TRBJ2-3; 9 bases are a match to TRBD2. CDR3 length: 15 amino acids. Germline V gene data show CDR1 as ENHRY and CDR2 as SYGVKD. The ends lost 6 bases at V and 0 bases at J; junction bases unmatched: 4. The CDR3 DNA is TGTGCCATCAGGCTCGGGACTAGCAGCACAGATACGCAGTATTTT. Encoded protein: CAIRLGTSSTDTQYF.

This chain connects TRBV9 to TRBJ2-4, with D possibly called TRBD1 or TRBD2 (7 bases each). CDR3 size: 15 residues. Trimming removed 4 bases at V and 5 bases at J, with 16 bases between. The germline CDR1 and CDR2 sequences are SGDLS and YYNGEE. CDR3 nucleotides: TGTGCCAGCAGCCCCCAGGGGGGGACGCAAAACATTCAGTACTTC. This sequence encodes CASSPQGGTQNIQYF.

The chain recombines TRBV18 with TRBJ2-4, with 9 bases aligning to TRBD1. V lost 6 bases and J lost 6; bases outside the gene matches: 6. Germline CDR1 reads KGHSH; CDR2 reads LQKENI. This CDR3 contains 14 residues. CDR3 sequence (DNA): TGTGCCAGCTCGGGACGGACAGGGGCAAACATTCAGTACTTC. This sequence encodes CASSGRTGANIQYF.